The 9 T cell receptor beta chains below come from one sample, sequenced in a study of cytomegalovirus exposure and HLA in healthy donors. PCR used 60 Vbeta primers and 13 Jbeta primers. Profiled with immunoSEQ multiplex PCR; TCRdb holds only in-frame clones, not every one. This table has 100,000 to 150,000 clones, 60% to 80% appearing once. Sequenced sample: PBMCs. The receptor source for this set is a man aged 25 to 40 in good health and CMV-seronegative.

This rearrangement joins TRBV5-1 to TRBJ1-4; TRBD1 might be the D (6 bases). Germline CDR1 and CDR2: SGHRS and YFSETQ. This CDR3 comprises 15 residues. V was trimmed by 4 bases and J by 7 bases, leaving 17 bases between them. The CDR3 is CASSGQTGLGEKLFF. CDR3 nucleotide sequence: TGCGCCAGCAGCGGGCAAACAGGGTTAGGTGAAAAACTGTTTTTT. The variable domain in full, completed from reference TRBV5-1 and TRBJ1-4, reads KAGVTQTPRYLIKTRGQQVTLSCSPISGHRSVSWYQQTPGQGLQFLFEYFSETQRNKGNFPGRFSGRQFSNSRSEMNVSTLELGDSALYLCASSGQTGLGEKLFFGSGTQLSVL.

This chain uses TRBV28 with TRBJ1-3, with D possibly being TRBD1 (5 bases). Trimming removed 6 bases from V and 1 base from J, with 19 bases in between. The CDR3 extends over 17 amino acids. Germline CDR1 and CDR2: MDHEN and SYDVKM. The CDR3 nucleotides are TGTGCCAGCAGCCGCCTCGGCCAGGGCATATCTGGAAACACCATATATTTT. Amino acids: CASSRLGQGISGNTIYF.

The chain employs TRBV13 and TRBJ1-3; 9 bases match TRBD1. The CDR3 loop spans 15 amino acids. Germline V gives CDR1 PRHDT, CDR2 FYEKMQ (reference sequence). The V and J ends lost 6 bases and 4 bases, in that order; junction bases with no gene match: 7. The CDR3 region has the DNA TGTGCCAGCAGTTCTACAGGGGGCGGAGGAAACACCATATATTTT. It is translated as CASSSTGGGGNTIYF.

The genes are TRBV4-2 and TRBJ2-5; 7 nucleotides agree with TRBD1. The tail of the sequence fits TRBJ2-7 better, so the J call may be wrong. The CDR3 is 15 amino acids. Germline V gives CDR1 LGHNA, CDR2 YNFKEQ. The CDR3 here is CASSPSHDRAGEQYF. The CDR3 nucleotides read TGTGCCAGCAGCCCATCCCATGACAGGGCGGGCGAGCAGTACTTC.

The chain couples TRBV11-2 to TRBJ2-3; the D is unclear. V lost 2 bases and J lost 5, with 5 bases in between. Germline V CDR1 and CDR2: SGHAT, FQNNGV. This CDR3 contains 12 residues. In nucleotides, the CDR3 is TGTGCCAGCAGCTTAATATTAGATACGCAGTATTTT. Encoded protein: CASSLILDTQYF.

In regard to this clone: Mismatch with germline at one junction end may stem from a read error. This sequence joins TRBV7-7 and TRBJ2-7, with a tentative D call TRBD1 (6 bases). The V gene's germline CDR1 is SSHAT and CDR2 FNYEAQ (reference sequence). CDR3 length equals 14 residues. The CDR3 loop is CASSEGHFLSEQYF. DNA for the CDR3: TGTGCTAGCAGCGAGGGACACTTCCTGAGCGAGCAGTACTTC.

The chain uses TRBV6-6 and TRBJ1-4, with 7 bases matching TRBD1. Germline-derived CDR1 and CDR2 are MNHNY and SVGAGI (reference sequence). The trim removed 6 bases at V and 5 bases at J, leaving 3 bases unmatched. The CDR3 totals 13 residues. CDR3 nucleotide sequence: TGTGCCAGCAGCTCGGACAGGAATGAAAAACTGTTTTTT. Encoded protein: CASSSDRNEKLFF.

The chain carries TRBV7-2 and TRBJ2-5; D gene unclear. Germline CDR1 is SGHTA and CDR2 is FQGNSA. With 0 bases removed from V and 2 bases from J, the gap between germline ends came to 4 bases. The CDR3 sequence is 13 residues long. The chain's CDR3 is CASSLASQETQYF. The CDR3 DNA reads as TGTGCCAGCAGCTTAGCATCACAAGAGACCCAGTACTTC.

This chain joins TRBV5-1 and TRBJ2-5; 10 nucleotides agree with TRBD2. There are 19 residues in the CDR3. The V and J ends lost 0 bases and 4 bases, in that order; junction bases with no gene match: 15. The germline V gene has CDR1 SGHRS and CDR2 YFSETQ. The CDR3 DNA sequence: TGCGCCAGCAGCTTGGCCGTGACTAGCGGGTCCGCTGATCTAGAGACCCAGTACTTC. It encodes CASSLAVTSGSADLETQYF.